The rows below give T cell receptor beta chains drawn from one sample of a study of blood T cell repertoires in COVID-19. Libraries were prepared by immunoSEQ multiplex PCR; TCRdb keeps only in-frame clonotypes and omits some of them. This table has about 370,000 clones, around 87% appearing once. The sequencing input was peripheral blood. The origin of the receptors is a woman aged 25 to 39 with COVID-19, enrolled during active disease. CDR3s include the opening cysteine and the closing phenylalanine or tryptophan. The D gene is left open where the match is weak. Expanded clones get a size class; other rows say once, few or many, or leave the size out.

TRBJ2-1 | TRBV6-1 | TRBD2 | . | CASSEGLAGYNEQFF | TGTGCCAGCAGTGAAGGTCTAGCGGGGTACAATGAGCAGTTCTTC
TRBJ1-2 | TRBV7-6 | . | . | CASTPRGGGGYGYTF | TGTGCCAGCACTCCCCGGGGGGGCGGCGGCTATGGCTACACCTTC
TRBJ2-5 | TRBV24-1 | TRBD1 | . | CATSDTPGQGDWETQYF | TGTGCCACCAGTGATACCCCGGGACAGGGGGACTGGGAGACCCAGTACTTC
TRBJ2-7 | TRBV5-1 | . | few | CASRIRERYEQYF | TGCGCCAGCAGGATTCGGGAGCGGTACGAGCAGTACTTC
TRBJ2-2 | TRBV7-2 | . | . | CASSPGTYTGELFF | TGTGCCAGCAGCCCAGGGACTTACACCGGGGAGCTGTTTTTT
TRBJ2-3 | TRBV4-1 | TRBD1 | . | CASSQAGTGGSTDTQYF | TGCGCCAGCAGCCAAGCCGGAACAGGGGGAAGCACAGATACGCAGTATTTT
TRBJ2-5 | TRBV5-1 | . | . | CASSLALEETQYF | TGCGCCAGCAGCTTGGCACTAGAAGAGACCCAGTACTTC
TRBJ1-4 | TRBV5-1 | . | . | CASSQDGGKDEKLFF | TGCGCCAGCAGTCAGGATGGGGGGAAGGACGAAAAACTGTTTTTT
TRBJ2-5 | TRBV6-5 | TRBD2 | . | CASKTSGRETQYF | TGTGCCAGCAAGACTAGCGGGAGAGAGACCCAGTACTTC
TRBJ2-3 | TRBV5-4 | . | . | CASSFRTDTQYF | TGTGCCAGCAGCTTCAGGACAGATACGCAGTATTTT
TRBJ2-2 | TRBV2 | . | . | CASRRARTGELFF | TGTGCCAGCAGGAGGGCTCGAACCGGGGAGCTGTTTTTT
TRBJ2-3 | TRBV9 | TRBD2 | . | CASSVAPASGSQDTQYF | TGTGCCAGCAGCGTAGCCCCCGCTAGCGGGAGTCAAGATACGCAGTATTTT
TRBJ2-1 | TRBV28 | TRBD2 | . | CASREGLVPYNEQFF | TGTGCCAGCAGAGAGGGACTAGTTCCCTACAATGAGCAGTTCTTC
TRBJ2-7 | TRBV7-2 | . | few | CASSLVTGSYEQYF | TGTGCCAGCAGCTTAGTAACGGGTTCCTACGAGCAGTACTTC
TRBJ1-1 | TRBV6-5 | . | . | CASRVLGSGSTEAFF | TGTGCCAGCAGGGTCCTGGGGAGTGGGAGCACTGAAGCTTTCTTT
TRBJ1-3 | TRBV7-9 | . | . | CASSYREASSGNTIYF | TGTGCCAGCAGCTATCGGGAGGCAAGCTCTGGAAACACCATATATTTT
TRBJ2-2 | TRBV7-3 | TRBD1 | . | CASSTTGGTGELFF | TGTGCCAGCAGCACAACAGGGGGCACCGGGGAGCTGTTTTTT
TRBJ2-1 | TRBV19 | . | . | CASSLGGASYNEQFF | TGTGCCAGTAGCCTAGGGGGGGCTAGCTATAATGAGCAGTTCTTC
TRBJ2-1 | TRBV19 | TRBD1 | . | CASTSGQGLVNEQFF | TGTGCCAGCACGTCGGGACAGGGGTTGGTCAATGAGCAGTTCTTC
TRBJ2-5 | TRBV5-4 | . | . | CASSHPGGAEETQYF | TGTGCCAGCAGCCACCCCGGAGGCGCCGAGGAGACCCAGTACTTC
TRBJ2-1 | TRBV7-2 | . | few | CASSWTSLGNEQFF | TGTGCCAGCAGCTGGACTTCCCTGGGGAATGAGCAGTTCTTC
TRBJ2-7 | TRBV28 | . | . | CASSLAAVYEQYF | TGTGCCAGCAGTCTGGCGGCCGTCTACGAGCAGTACTTC
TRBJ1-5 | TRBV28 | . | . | CASSPLRGDVQPQHF | TGTGCCAGTAGCCCCCTCCGGGGGGACGTTCAGCCCCAGCATTTT
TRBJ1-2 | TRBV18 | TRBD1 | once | CASSPAGQGEYGYTF | TGTGCCAGCTCACCGGCGGGACAGGGGGAATATGGCTACACCTTC
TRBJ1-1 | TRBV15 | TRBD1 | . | CATSNWDSPNTEAFF | TGTGCCACCAGCAACTGGGACAGCCCGAACACTGAAGCTTTCTTT
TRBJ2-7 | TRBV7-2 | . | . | CASSVTGPYEQYF | TGTGCCAGCAGCGTAACAGGTCCCTACGAGCAGTACTTC
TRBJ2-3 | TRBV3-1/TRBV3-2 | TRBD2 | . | CASSHLLAGVLDTQYF | TGTGCCAGCAGCCACCTACTAGCGGGAGTGTTAGATACGCAGTATTTT
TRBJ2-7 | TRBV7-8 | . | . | CASSLVRGKDYEQYF | TGTGCCAGCAGCTTAGTCAGGGGAAAGGACTACGAGCAGTACTTC
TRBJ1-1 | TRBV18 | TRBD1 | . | CASSPLTGDTEAFF | TGTGCCAGCTCACCACTGACAGGGGACACTGAAGCTTTCTTT
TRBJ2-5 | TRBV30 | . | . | CAWSPGTQETQYF | TGTGCCTGGAGTCCGGGGACTCAAGAGACCCAGTACTTC
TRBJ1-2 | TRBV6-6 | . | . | CASSSLGGPGGYTF | TGTGCCAGCAGTTCCCTGGGGGGGCCTGGTGGCTACACCTTC
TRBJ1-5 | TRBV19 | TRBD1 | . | CASTRGHTSNQPQHF | TGTGCCAGCACTAGGGGGCATACTAGCAATCAGCCCCAGCATTTT
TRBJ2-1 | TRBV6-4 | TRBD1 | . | CASSETGVNNEQFF | TGTGCCAGCAGTGAAACAGGGGTTAACAATGAGCAGTTCTTC
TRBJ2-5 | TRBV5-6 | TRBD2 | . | CASSKASGDRETQYF | TGTGCCAGCAGCAAGGCTAGCGGAGATAGGGAGACCCAGTACTTC
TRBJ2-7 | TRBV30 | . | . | CAWSTGGHEQYF | TGTGCCTGGAGTACGGGGGGCCACGAGCAGTACTTC
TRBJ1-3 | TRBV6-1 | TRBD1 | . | CASSEVAGGGRGNTIYF | TGTGCCAGCAGTGAAGTCGCCGGAGGGGGCCGTGGAAACACCATATATTTT
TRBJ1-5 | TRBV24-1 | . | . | CATSEEGNQPQHF | TGTGCCACCAGTGAAGAGGGAAATCAGCCCCAGCATTTT
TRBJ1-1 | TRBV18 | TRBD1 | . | CASSQTGTGGERAFF | TGTGCCAGCTCACAGACCGGGACAGGGGGTGAGAGAGCTTTCTTT
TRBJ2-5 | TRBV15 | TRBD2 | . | CATSGRLAGEGETQYF | TGTGCCACCAGCGGGAGACTAGCGGGAGAAGGAGAGACCCAGTACTTC
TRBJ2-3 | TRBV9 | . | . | CASSAGTYPTDTQYF | TGTGCCAGCAGCGCCGGGACTTACCCCACAGATACGCAGTATTTT
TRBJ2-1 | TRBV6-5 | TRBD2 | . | CATQESGRAVNEQFF | TGTGCCACCCAAGAAAGCGGGAGGGCCGTCAATGAGCAGTTCTTC
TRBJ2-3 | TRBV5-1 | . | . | CASSLVRTTITDTQYF | TGCGCCAGCAGCTTGGTCAGGACGACTATCACAGATACGCAGTATTTT
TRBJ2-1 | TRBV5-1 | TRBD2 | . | CASSSGSTSGRAGEQFF | TGCGCCAGCAGCTCGGGTTCCACTAGCGGGAGGGCCGGTGAGCAGTTCTTC
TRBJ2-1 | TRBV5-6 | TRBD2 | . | CASRVWGGSPEQFF | TGTGCCAGCAGGGTTTGGGGCGGGAGCCCTGAGCAGTTCTTC
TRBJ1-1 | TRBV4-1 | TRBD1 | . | CASSQGTGERGEAFF | TGCGCCAGCAGCCAAGGTACAGGGGAACGGGGAGAAGCTTTCTTT